One sample yielded the 12 T cell receptor beta chains listed below, sequenced in a study of blood T cells in healthy people across ages. The second PCR ran roughly 7 to 11 cycles with a sample-barcoded 5' primer and J-beta primers. TCRdb reprocessed the 5' RACE reads via MiXCR and lists one record per CDR3 protein. In the table there are 1.5 million to 2 million distinct CDR3 sequences, approximately 28% of which are singletons. The source material was blood. These receptors all stem from a woman aged 30 to 39 in good health.

This clonotype was observed a handful of times. The chain recombines TRBV18 with TRBJ2-5; perhaps TRBD2 as D (9 bases). The germline V and J ends were trimmed by 6 bases and 1 base, with 21 bases remaining between them. Germline CDR1 and CDR2: KGHSH and LQKENI. The CDR3 has 17 amino acids. The CDR3 coding sequence is TGTGCCAGCTCGCCCAGGGGGCTAGCGGGATCCCAAGAGACCCAGTACTTC. This sequence encodes CASSPRGLAGSQETQYF. Supplemented by reference TRBV18 and TRBJ2-5, the full variable domain reads NAGVMQNPRHLVRRRGQEARLRCSPMKGHSHVYWYRQLPEEGLKFMVYLQKENIIDESGMPKERFSAEFPKEGPSILRIQQVVRGDSAAYFCASSPRGLAGSQETQYFGPGTRLLVL.

This clonotype was detected only a few times. The J gene is TRBJ1-5, the V gene TRBV19, with 8 bases matching TRBD1. In germline, CDR1 is LNHDA, CDR2 SQIVND (reference sequence). This CDR3 has 14 residues. The V segment lost 3 bases and the J segment 2 bases; nucleotides outside the gene matches: 0. DNA for the CDR3: TGTGCCAGTAGTATGGACAGGGGCAATCAGCCCCAGCATTTT. As protein: CASSMDRGNQPQHF.

This clonotype was seen a handful of times. The V call is TRBV7-7, the J call TRBJ2-1; TRBD1 matches 7 bases. The V and J ends lost 5 bases and 5 bases, in that order; junction bases with no gene match: 3. This CDR3 has 13 residues. Germline V CDR1 and CDR2: SSHAT, FNYEAQ (reference sequence). For the CDR3, the DNA is TGTGCCAGCAGCCGTGGACAGGACAATGAGCAGTTCTTC. Protein: CASSRGQDNEQFF.

This clonotype came up many times. V and J are TRBV29-1 and TRBJ2-5; TRBD2 might be the D (6 bases). The CDR3 runs to 12 residues. V gave up 4 bases and J gave up 11 bases, with 17 bases separating them. Per the germline V gene, CDR1 is SQVTM and CDR2 is ANQGSEA. This CDR3 reads CSVALTFREQYF. Written as DNA, the CDR3 is TGCAGCGTTGCCCTGACCTTCCGGGAGCAGTACTTC.

This clonotype has only a few counts. CDR3 nucleotide sequence: TGTGCCACCAGTGGGCCCAATCAGCCCCAGCATTTT. Translating it yields CATSGPNQPQHF. The chain couples TRBV24-1 to TRBJ1-5; unclear D gene. Germline V gene lookup returns CDR1 KGHDR and CDR2 SFDVKD. The V gene lost 5 bases and the J gene lost 3 bases, with 4 bases spanning the gap. This CDR3 region has 12 residues.

This clonotype came up once. This chain joins TRBV20-1 and TRBJ2-1; 11 positions agree with TRBD2. The CDR3 loop spans 14 amino acids. Germline V gene lookup returns CDR1 DFQATT and CDR2 SNEGSKA (reference sequence). The J segment lost 10 bases and the V segment lost 1 base, leaving 6 bases of the junction unmatched. The CDR3, as DNA: TGCAGTGCTAGAGTAGTAGCGGGAGGGTACGAGCAGTTCTTC. It is translated as CSARVVAGGYEQFF.

V is TRBV6-5 and J is TRBJ2-1; tentatively, D is TRBD2 (6 bases). The CDR3 is made up of 14 amino acids. V lost 2 bases and J lost 9, with 14 bases in between. The germline V gene encodes CDR1 MNHEY and CDR2 SVGAGI. CDR3 DNA sequence: TGTGCCAGCAGTTACGGGACCCCCGGGGGTGAGCAGTTCTTC. Protein: CASSYGTPGGEQFF.

The chain recombines TRBV5-1 with TRBJ2-5; 10 positions agree with TRBD2. V dropped 1 base and J dropped 11; count of bases not matched to a gene: 23. The CDR3 is 19 amino acids. Germline values: CDR1 SGHRS, CDR2 YFSETQ. The CDR3, as DNA: TGCGCCAGCAGCTTGACCAGTAGCGGGGGGTCTCTCTCTCCCTTGGAGCAGTACTTC. It yields the protein CASSLTSSGGSLSPLEQYF.

V usage is TRBV6-6 and J usage is TRBJ1-4; TRBD1 is a possible D gene (5 bases). There are 13 residues in the CDR3. Germline CDR1 and CDR2: MNHNY and SVGAGI (reference sequence). V was pared by 4 bases and J by 8 bases, with 11 bases between. This CDR3 is CASSSTGAEKLFF. CDR3 bases: TGTGCCAGCAGTTCCACCGGGGCCGAAAAACTGTTTTTT.

The chain employs TRBV7-7 and TRBJ2-5; D gene uncertain. The CDR3 has 15 amino acids. V was pared by 5 bases and J by 5 bases, with 18 bases between. Germline lookup yields CDR1 SSHAT and CDR2 FNYEAQ (reference sequence). This chain's CDR3 is CASSTGPGSVETQYF. Here the CDR3 DNA reads TGTGCCAGCAGCACCGGACCGGGCTCGGTTGAGACCCAGTACTTC.

The chain uses TRBV2 and TRBJ2-7; 9 bases align to TRBD1. The J call could be wrong; TRBJ2-5 is a better fit for the DNA end. The length of the CDR3 is 14 residues. Germline V gene lookup returns CDR1 SNHLY and CDR2 FYNNEI. CDR3 sequence: CASRGQGVRETQYF. In nucleotides, the CDR3 is TGTGCCAGCAGGGGACAGGGAGTAAGGGAGACCCAGTACTTC.

The J gene is TRBJ2-4, the V gene TRBV6-2 or TRBV6-3; the match to TRBD1 covers 7 bases. The closer fit of TRBJ2-7 to the DNA end suggests the J call may be wrong. Germline lookup yields CDR1 MNHEY and CDR2 SVGEGT. The length of the CDR3 is 13 residues. The CDR3 coding sequence is TGTGCCAGCAGACACAGGGGAAGGTACGAGCAGTACTTC. It translates to CASRHRGRYEQYF.